This note documents a single TCR beta chain sequence. Sequenced by immunoSEQ multiplex PCR; TCRdb stores in-frame clones only, minus some. The table includes 150,000 to 200,000 clones, roughly 94% detected once. With 0 bases removed from V and 0 bases from J, the gap between germline ends came to 9 bases. Germline assignment: CDR1 WSHSY and CDR2 SAAADI. The CDR3 spans 15 residues. These data are taken from a study of control samples from healthy donors and cancer patients. The sample consisted of blood. The chain is built from TRBV10-2 and TRBJ2-7, with no clear D. This sequence originates from a young woman in good health. In nucleotides, the CDR3 is TGCGCCAGCAGTGAGTCGGCCAGAAGCTCCTACGAGCAGTACTTC. Encoded protein: CASSESARSSYEQYF.